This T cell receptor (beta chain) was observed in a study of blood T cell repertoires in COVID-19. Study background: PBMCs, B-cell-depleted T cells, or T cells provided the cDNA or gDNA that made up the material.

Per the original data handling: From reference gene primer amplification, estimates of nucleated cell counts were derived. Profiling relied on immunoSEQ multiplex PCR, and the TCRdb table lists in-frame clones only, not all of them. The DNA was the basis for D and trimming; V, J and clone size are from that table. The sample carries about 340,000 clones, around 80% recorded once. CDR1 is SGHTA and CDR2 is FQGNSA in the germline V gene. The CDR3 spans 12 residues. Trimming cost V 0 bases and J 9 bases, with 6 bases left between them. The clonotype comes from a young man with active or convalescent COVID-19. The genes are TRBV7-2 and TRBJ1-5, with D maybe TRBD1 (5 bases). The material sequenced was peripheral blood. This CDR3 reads CASSLAQGPQHF. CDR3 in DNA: TGTGCCAGCAGCTTAGCGCAGGGGCCCCAGCATTTT.